This T cell receptor beta chain originates from a study of T cell responses to AZD1222 COVID-19 vaccine. The CDR3 runs to 16 residues. Germline lookup yields CDR1 SGHRS and CDR2 YFSETQ. The V end lost 4 bases, the J end lost 1 base, and 14 bases lay between the germline ends. On this clone itself: Antigen: not known.

Produced via immunoSEQ multiplex PCR; TCRdb's table is partial and in-frame only. The sample consists of some 140,000 clones, approximately 84% of them appearing once. Study outcomes and limitations: Spike-spanning, vaccine-associated CD4 TCRs were dominant at 160-218 and 743-854. Clonal diversity was possibly underestimated, and the donors were mostly white British, with more females. The study sampled repertoires only after the peak T cell response.

This sample comprised peripheral blood, obtained on day 0 of AZD1222 vaccination. V and J are TRBV5-1 and TRBJ2-2, with D possibly TRBD2 on 6 matching bases. This TCR was sampled from an adult in good health. CDR3: CASSVIGTLNTGELFF. The CDR3 DNA is TGCGCCAGCAGCGTCATCGGGACTTTGAACACCGGGGAGCTGTTTTTT.